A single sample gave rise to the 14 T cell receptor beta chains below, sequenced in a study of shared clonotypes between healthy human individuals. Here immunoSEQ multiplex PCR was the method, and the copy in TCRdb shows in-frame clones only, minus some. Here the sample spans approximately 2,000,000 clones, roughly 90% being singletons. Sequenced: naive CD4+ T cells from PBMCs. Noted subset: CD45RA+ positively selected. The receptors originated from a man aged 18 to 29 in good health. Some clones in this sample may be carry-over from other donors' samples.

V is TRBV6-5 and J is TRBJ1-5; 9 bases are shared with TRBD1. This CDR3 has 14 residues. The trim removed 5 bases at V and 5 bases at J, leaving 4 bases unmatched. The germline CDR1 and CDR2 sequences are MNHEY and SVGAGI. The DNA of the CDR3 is TGTGCCAGCAGTCAGGACAGGGGTGATCAGCCCCAGCATTTT. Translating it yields CASSQDRGDQPQHF.

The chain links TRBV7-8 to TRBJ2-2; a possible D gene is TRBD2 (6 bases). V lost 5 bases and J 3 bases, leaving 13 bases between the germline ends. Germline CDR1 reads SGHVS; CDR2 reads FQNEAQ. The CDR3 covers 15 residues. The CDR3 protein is CASSPTRGDTGELFF. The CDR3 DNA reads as TGTGCCAGCAGCCCGACTAGGGGCGACACCGGGGAGCTGTTTTTT. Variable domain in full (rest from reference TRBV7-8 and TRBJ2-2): GAGVSQSPRYKVAKRGQDVALRCDPISGHVSLFWYQQALGQGPEFLTYFQNEAQLDKSGLPSDRFFAERPEGSVSTLKIQRTQQEDSAVYLCASSPTRGDTGELFFGEGSRLTVL.

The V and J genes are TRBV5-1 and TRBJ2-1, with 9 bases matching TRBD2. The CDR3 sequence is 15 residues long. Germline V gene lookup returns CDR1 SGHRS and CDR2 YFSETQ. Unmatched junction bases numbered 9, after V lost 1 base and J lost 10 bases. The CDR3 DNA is TGCGCCAGCAGCTTGAAGGTAGCGGGAGCAGAAGAGCAGTTCTTC. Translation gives CASSLKVAGAEEQFF.

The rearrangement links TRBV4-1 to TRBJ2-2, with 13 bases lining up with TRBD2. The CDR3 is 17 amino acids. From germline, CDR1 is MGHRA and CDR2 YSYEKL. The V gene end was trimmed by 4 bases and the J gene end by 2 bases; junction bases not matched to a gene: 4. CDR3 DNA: TGCGCCAGCAGCCGGGGACTAGCGGGACGTAACACCGGGGAGCTGTTTTTT. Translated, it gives CASSRGLAGRNTGELFF.

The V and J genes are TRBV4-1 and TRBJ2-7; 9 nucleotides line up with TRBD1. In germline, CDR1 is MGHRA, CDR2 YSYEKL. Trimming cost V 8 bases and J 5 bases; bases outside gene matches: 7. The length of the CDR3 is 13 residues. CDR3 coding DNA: TGCGCCAGCCGAGGGACAGGGAGGCACGAGCAGTACTTC. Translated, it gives CASRGTGRHEQYF.

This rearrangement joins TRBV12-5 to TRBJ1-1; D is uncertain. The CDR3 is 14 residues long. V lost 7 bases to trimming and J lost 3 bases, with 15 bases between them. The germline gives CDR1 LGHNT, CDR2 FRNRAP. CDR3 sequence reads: CASAPLGEDTEAFF. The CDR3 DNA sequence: TGTGCTAGTGCTCCCCTTGGGGAGGACACTGAAGCTTTCTTT.

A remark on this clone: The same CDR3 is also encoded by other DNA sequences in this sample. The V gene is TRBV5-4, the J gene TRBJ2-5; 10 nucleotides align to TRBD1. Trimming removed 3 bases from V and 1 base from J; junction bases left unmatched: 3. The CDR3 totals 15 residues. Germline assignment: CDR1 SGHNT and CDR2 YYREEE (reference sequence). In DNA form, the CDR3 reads TGTGCCAGCAGCTCCGGGACAGGGGCCCAAGAGACCCAGTACTTC. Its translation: CASSSGTGAQETQYF.

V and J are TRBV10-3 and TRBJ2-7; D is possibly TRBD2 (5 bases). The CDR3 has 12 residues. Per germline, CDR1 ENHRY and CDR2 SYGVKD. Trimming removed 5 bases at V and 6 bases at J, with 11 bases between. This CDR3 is CAISRPEGEQYF. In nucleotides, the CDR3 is TGTGCCATCAGTCGGCCTGAGGGCGAGCAGTACTTC.

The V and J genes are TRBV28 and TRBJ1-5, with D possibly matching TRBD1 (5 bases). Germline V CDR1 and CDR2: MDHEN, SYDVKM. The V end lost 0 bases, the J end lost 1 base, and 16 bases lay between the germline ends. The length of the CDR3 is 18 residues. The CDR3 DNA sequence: TGTGCCAGCAGTTTATGGGGGGGACGGAGGGGCAGCAATCAGCCCCAGCATTTT. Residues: CASSLWGGRRGSNQPQHF.

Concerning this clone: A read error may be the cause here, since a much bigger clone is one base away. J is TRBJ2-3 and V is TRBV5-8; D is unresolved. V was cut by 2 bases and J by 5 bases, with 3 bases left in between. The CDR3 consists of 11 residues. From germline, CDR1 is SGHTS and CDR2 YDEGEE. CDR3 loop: CASSLGDTQYF. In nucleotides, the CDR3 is TGTGCCAGCAGCTTAGGAGATACGCAGTATTTT.

CDR3 sequence (DNA): TGTGCCAGTAGTACCCACGCAGGGGGTATGAGCTATGGCTACACCTTC. Translation: CASSTHAGGMSYGYTF. The rearrangement links TRBV19 to TRBJ1-2, with TRBD1 matching 7 bases. V gave up 4 bases and J gave up 4 bases; unmatched junction bases: 12. Germline CDR1 and CDR2: LNHDA and SQIVND (reference sequence). The CDR3 loop spans 16 amino acids.

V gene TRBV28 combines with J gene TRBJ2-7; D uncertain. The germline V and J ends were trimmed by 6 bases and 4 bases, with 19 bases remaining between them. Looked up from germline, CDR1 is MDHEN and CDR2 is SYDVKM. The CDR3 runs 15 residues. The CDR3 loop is CASRKVDSSRYEQYF. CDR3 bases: TGTGCCAGCAGAAAGGTCGACTCAAGCAGGTACGAGCAGTACTTC.

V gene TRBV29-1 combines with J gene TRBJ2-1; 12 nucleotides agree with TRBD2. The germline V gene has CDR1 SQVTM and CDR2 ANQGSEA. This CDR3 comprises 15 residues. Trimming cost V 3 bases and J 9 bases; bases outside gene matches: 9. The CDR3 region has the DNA TGCAGCGTTGAGTCCCTAGCGGGAGGGCTTGGTGAGCAGTTCTTC. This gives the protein CSVESLAGGLGEQFF.

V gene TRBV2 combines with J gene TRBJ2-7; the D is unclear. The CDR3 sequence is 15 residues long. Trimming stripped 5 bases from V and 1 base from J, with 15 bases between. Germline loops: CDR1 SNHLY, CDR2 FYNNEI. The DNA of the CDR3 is TGTGCCAGCAGTCCTAACTTGCCGAGATCCTACGAGCAGTACTTC. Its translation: CASSPNLPRSYEQYF. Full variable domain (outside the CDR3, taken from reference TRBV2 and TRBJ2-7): EPEVTQTPSHQVTQMGQEVILRCVPISNHLYFYWYRQILGQKVEFLVSFYNNEISEKSEIFDDQFSVERPDGSNFTLKIRSTKLEDSAMYFCASSPNLPRSYEQYFGPGTRLTVT.